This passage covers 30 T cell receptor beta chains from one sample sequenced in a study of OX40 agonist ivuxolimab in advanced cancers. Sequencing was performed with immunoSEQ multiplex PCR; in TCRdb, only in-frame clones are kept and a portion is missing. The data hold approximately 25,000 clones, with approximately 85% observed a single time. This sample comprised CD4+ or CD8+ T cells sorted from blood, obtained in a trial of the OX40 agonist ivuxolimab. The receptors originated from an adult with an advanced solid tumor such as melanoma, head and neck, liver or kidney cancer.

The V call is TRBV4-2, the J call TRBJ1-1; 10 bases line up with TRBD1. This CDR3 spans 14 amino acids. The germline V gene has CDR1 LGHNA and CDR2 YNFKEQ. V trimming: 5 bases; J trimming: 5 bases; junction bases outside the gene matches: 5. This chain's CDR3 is CASSSTGGRTEAFF. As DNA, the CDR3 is TGTGCCAGCAGCTCGACAGGGGGCCGGACTGAAGCTTTCTTT.

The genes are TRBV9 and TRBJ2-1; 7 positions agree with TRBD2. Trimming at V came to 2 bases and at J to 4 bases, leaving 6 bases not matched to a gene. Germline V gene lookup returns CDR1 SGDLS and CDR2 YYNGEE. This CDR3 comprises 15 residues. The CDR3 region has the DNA TGTGCCAGCAGCGTGGGGCGGGGGTTTTACAATGAGCAGTTCTTC. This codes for CASSVGRGFYNEQFF.

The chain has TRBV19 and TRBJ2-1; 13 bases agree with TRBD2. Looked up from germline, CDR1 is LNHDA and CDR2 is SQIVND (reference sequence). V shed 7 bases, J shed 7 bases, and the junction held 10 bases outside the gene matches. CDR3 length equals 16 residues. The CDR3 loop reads CASMLPTSGGLNEQFF. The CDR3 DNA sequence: TGTGCCAGTATGCTACCGACTAGCGGGGGGCTAAATGAGCAGTTCTTC. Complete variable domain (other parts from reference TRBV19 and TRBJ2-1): DGGITQSPKYLFRKEGQNVTLSCEQNLNHDAMYWYRQDPGQGLRLIYYSQIVNDFQKGDIAEGYSVSREKKESFPLTVTSAQKNPTAFYLCASMLPTSGGLNEQFFGPGTRLTVL.

CDR3: CASSETHEAFF. CDR3 coding DNA: TGTGCCAGCAGTGAAACCCATGAAGCTTTCTTT. The chain recombines TRBV2 with TRBJ1-1; D is ambiguous. Deletions cut 2 bases from V and 7 bases from J, with 5 bases between. Germline CDR1 reads SNHLY; CDR2 reads FYNNEI. The CDR3 extends over 11 amino acids.

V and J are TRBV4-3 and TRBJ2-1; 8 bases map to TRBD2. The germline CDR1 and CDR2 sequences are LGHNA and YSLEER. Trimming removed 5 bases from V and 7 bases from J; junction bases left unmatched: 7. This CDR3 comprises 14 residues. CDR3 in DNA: TGCGCCAGCAGCAACCTCGGGGGGGGGAATGAGCAGTTCTTC. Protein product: CASSNLGGGNEQFF.

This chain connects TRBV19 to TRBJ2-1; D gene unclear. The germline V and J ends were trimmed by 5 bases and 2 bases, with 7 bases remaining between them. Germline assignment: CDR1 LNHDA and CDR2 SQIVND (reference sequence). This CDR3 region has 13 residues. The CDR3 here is CASSFGAYNEQFF. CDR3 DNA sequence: TGTGCCAGTAGTTTCGGAGCCTACAATGAGCAGTTCTTC.

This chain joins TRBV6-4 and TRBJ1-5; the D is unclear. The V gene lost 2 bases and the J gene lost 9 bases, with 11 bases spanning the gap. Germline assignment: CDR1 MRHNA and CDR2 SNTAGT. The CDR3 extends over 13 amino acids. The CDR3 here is CASSDGTRGPQHF. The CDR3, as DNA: TGTGCCAGCAGTGACGGAACTCGCGGGCCCCAGCATTTT.

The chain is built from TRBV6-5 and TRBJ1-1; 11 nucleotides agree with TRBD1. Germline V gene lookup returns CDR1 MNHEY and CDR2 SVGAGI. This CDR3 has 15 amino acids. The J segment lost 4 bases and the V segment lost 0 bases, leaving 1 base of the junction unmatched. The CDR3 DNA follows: TGTGCCAGCAGTTACTCGGGGACAGGGGGCACTGAAGCTTTCTTT. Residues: CASSYSGTGGTEAFF.

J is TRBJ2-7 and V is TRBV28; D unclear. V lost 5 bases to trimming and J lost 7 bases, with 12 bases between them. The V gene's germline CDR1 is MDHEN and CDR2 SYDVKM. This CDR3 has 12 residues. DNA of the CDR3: TGTGCCAGCAGTAACCCCGGGCCGGAGCAGTACTTC. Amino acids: CASSNPGPEQYF.

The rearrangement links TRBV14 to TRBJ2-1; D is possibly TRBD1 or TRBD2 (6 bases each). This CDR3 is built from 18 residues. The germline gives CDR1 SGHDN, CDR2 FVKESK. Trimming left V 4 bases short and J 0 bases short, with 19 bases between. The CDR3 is CASSLGGAGPSSYNEQFF. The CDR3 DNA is TGTGCCAGCAGCCTCGGGGGCGCGGGTCCTAGCTCCTACAATGAGCAGTTCTTC. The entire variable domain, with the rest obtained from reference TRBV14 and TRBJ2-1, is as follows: EAGVTQFPSHSVIEKGQTVTLRCDPISGHDNLYWYRRVMGKEIKFLLHFVKESKQDESGMPNNRFLAERTGGTYSTLKVQPAELEDSGVYFCASSLGGAGPSSYNEQFFGPGTRLTVL.

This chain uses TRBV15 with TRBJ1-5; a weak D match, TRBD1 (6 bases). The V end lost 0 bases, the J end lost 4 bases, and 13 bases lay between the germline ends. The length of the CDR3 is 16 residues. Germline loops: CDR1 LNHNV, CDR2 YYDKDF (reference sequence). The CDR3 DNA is TGTGCCACCAGCAGAGAAGGGGGTCAAGGAAATCAGCCCCAGCATTTT. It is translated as CATSREGGQGNQPQHF.

The CDR3: CASHKGGISGNTIYF. Here the CDR3 DNA reads TGTGCCAGCCATAAGGGCGGAATCTCTGGAAACACCATATATTTT. The rearrangement joins TRBV19 to TRBJ1-3; D not resolved. This CDR3 is built from 15 residues. Germline lookup yields CDR1 LNHDA and CDR2 SQIVND (reference sequence). The ends were cut back, 9 bases at V and 0 bases at J, with 15 bases in the middle. Based on the CDR3 plus reference TRBV19 and TRBJ1-3, the full variable domain is DGGITQSPKYLFRKEGQNVTLSCEQNLNHDAMYWYRQDPGQGLRLIYYSQIVNDFQKGDIAEGYSVSREKKESFPLTVTSAQKNPTAFYLCASHKGGISGNTIYFGEGSWLTVV.

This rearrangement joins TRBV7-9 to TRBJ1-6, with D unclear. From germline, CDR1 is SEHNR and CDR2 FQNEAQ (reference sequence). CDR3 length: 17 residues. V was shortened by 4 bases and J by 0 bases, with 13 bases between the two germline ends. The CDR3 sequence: CASSSGPPSSYNSPLHF. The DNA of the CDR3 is TGTGCCAGCAGCTCCGGGCCCCCCAGCTCCTATAATTCACCCCTCCACTTT.

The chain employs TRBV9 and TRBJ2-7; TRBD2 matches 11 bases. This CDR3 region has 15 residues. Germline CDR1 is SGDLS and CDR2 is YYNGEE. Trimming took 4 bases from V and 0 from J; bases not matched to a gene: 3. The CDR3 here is CASSHGLAGSYEQYF. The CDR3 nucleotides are TGTGCCAGCAGCCACGGACTAGCGGGCTCCTACGAGCAGTACTTC.

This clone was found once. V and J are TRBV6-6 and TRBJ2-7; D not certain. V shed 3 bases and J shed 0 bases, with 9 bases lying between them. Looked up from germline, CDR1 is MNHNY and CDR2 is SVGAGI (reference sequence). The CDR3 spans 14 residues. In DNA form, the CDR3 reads TGTGCCAGCAGTTATTCCTCTATCTCCTACGAGCAGTACTTC. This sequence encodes CASSYSSISYEQYF.

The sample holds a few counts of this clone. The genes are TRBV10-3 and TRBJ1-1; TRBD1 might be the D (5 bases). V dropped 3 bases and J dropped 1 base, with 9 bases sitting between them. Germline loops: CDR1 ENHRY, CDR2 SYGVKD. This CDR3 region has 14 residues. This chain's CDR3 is CAISDLTENTEAFF. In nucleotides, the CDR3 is TGTGCCATCAGTGATTTGACAGAGAACACTGAAGCTTTCTTT.

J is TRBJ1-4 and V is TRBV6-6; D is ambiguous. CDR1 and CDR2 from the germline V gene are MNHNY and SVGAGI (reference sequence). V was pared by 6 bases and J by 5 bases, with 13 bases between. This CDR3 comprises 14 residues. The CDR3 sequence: CASSPYTLNEKLFF. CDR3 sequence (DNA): TGTGCCAGCAGCCCATATACACTAAATGAAAAACTGTTTTTT.

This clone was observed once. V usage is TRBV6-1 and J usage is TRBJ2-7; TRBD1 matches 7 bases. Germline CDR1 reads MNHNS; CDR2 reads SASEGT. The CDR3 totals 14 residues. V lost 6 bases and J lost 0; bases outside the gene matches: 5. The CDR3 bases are TGTGCCAGCAGGGCCGGGACAGTCTCCTACGAGCAGTACTTC. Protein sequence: CASRAGTVSYEQYF.

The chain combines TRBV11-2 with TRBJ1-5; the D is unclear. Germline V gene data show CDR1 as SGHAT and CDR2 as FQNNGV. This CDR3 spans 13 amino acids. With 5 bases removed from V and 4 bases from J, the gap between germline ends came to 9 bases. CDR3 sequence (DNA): TGTGCCAGCAGCCCCGCGGGAAATCAGCCCCAGCATTTT. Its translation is CASSPAGNQPQHF. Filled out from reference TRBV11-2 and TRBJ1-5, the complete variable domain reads EAGVAQSPRYKIIEKRQSVAFWCNPISGHATLYWYQQILGQGPKLLIQFQNNGVVDDSQLPKDRFSAERLKGVDSTLKIQPAKLEDSAVYLCASSPAGNQPQHFGDGTRLSIL.

CDR3: CASSFIRERALGANVLTF. CDR3 DNA sequence: TGTGCCAGCAGCTTTATTCGCGAGCGGGCTTTGGGGGCCAACGTCCTGACTTTC. V and J are TRBV7-3 and TRBJ2-6; perhaps TRBD2 as D (6 bases). The germline V gene encodes CDR1 SGHTA and CDR2 FQGTGA. The CDR3 consists of 18 residues. V was shortened by 3 bases and J by 4 bases, with 19 bases between the two germline ends.

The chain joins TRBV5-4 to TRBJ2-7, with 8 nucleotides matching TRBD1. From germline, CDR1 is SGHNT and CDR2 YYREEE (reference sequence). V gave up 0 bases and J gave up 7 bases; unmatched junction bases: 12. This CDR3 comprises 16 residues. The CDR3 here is CASSLDRTGPPGEQYF. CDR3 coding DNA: TGTGCCAGCAGCTTGGATAGGACAGGGCCTCCGGGGGAGCAGTACTTC.

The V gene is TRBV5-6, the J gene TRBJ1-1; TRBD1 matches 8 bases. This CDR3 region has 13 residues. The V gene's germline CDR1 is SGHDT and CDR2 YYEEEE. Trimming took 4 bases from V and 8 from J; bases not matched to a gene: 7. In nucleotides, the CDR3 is TGTGCCAGCAGCATTGGGACAGGTCGCGAAGCTTTCTTT. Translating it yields CASSIGTGREAFF.

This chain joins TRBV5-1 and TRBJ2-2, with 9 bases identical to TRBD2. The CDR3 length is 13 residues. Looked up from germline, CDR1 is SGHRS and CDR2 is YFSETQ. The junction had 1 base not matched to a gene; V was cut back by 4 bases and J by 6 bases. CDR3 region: CASSERGAGELFF. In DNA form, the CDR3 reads TGCGCCAGCAGCGAGCGGGGGGCCGGGGAGCTGTTTTTT. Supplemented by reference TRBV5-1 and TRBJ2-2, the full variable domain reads KAGVTQTPRYLIKTRGQQVTLSCSPISGHRSVSWYQQTPGQGLQFLFEYFSETQRNKGNFPGRFSGRQFSNSRSEMNVSTLELGDSALYLCASSERGAGELFFGEGSRLTVL.

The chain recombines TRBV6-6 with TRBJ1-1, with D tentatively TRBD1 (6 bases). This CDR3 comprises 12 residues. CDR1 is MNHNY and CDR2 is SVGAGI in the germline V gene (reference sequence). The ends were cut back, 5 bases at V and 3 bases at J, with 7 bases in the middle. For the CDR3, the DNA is TGTGCCAGCAGTCCAGGGGACACTGAAGCTTTCTTT. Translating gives CASSPGDTEAFF.

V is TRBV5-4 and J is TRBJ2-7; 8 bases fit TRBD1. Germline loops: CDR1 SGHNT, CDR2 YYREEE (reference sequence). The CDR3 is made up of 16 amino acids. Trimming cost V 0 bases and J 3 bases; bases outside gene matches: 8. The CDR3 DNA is TGTGCCAGCAGCTTGGATCAGGGGGCGAGCGGCTACGAGCAGTACTTC. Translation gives CASSLDQGASGYEQYF. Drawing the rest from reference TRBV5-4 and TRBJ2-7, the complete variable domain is ETGVTQSPTHLIKTRGQQVTLRCSSQSGHNTVSWYQQALGQGPQFIFQYYREEENGRGNFPPRFSGLQFPNYSSELNVNALELDDSALYLCASSLDQGASGYEQYFGPGTRLTVT.

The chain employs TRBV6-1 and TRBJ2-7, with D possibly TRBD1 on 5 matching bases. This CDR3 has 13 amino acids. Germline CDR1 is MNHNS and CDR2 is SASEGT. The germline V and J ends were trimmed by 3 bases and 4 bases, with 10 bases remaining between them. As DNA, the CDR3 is TGTGCCAGCAGTGATAGCCAGGGTTACGAGCAGTACTTC. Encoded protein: CASSDSQGYEQYF.

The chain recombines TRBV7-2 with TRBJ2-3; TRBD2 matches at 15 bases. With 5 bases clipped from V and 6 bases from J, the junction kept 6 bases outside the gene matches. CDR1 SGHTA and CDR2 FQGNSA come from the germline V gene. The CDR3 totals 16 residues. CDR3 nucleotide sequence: TGTGCCAGCAGCCCTGGGACTAGCGGGGGGTGGGATACGCAGTATTTT. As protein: CASSPGTSGGWDTQYF.

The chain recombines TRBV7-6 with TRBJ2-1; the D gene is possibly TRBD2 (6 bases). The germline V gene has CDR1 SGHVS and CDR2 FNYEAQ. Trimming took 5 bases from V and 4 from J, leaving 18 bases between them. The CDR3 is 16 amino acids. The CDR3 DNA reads TGTGCCAGCAGCCCACGCACTAGCTCAGGGTACAATGAGCAGTTCTTC. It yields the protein CASSPRTSSGYNEQFF.

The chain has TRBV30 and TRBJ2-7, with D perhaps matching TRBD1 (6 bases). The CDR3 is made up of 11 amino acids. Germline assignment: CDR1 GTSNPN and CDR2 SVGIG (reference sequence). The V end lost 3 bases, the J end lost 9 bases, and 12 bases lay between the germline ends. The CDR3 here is CAWRGAWGQYF. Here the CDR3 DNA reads TGTGCCTGGAGGGGGGCGTGGGGGCAGTACTTC.

CDR3 protein: CASSKGPGPEEQYF. CDR3 nucleotide sequence: TGTGCCAGCAGCAAAGGGCCGGGACCGGAGGAGCAGTACTTC. J is TRBJ2-7 and V is TRBV21-1. TRBV21-1 is classified as a pseudogene. This CDR3 is built from 14 residues.